This TCR beta chain emerged from a study of blood T cell repertoires in COVID-19. About the study: Some COVID-19 samples were acute and others convalescent; all came from the United States, Italy and Spain. PBMCs, B-cell-depleted T cells, or T cells provided the cDNA or gDNA that made up the material.

Per the authors' pipeline: Reference gene primer amplification yielded estimated nucleated cell counts. Sequencing used immunoSEQ multiplex PCR; TCRdb keeps in-frame clones, though not all of them. V and J calls and clone size are those listed in that table; D and trimming were worked out from the DNA. The repertoire has more than 140,000 clones, 84% of them found once; the top ten carry roughly 6.8%. V lost 6 bases, J lost 7 bases, and 16 bases lay in between. This CDR3 comprises 15 residues. The V gene's germline CDR1 is LGHDT and CDR2 YNNKEL (reference sequence). This TCR was recovered from a woman in her fifties or sixties in a cohort sampled during active or convalescent COVID-19. Input material: peripheral blood. The V gene is TRBV3-1 (or the pseudogene TRBV3-2), the J gene TRBJ1-6; D perhaps matches TRBD1 (6 bases). This CDR3 is CASSQETGPNSPLHF. The DNA for the CDR3 is TGTGCCAGCAGTCAGGAGACAGGTCCCAATTCACCCCTCCACTTT.